This T cell receptor beta chain is from a study of T-cell memory formation after mild COVID-19. CDR1 is MNHEY, CDR2 SVGAGI, per germline. Germline trimming cut 2 bases from V and 2 bases from J; bases unmatched to any gene: 9. The CDR3 is 17 amino acids. TCRdb analysed the 5' RACE reads with MiXCR anew, one entry per CDR3 protein. The repertoire consists of a few hundred thousand distinct CDR3 sequences, with roughly 21% occurring once and the leading ten covering around 21%. Sequencing was carried out using PBMCs or a T cell subset sorted from them (not recorded which). The receptor was isolated from a man between 18 and 35 years old who had mild COVID-19 (a few samples of this study predate the infection). Cell type and time point are not known. The V and J genes are TRBV6-5 and TRBJ1-3; TRBD1 matches at 7 bases. CDR3 DNA sequence: TGTGCCAGCAGTTACGGCCGAGGGGGCGCGACTGGAAACACCATATATTTT. Translation: CASSYGRGGATGNTIYF.